Below, 21 T cell receptor beta chains from the same sample are listed, as sequenced in a study of spatial heterogeneity in lung cancer. TCRdb recomputed calls from the 5' RACE reads with MiXCR, one row per CDR3 protein. Counted here are approximately 44,000 distinct CDR3 sequences, roughly 15% occurring once; the ten biggest clones make up around 56%. Documented time point: sample taken at primary tumor resection. The source was PBMCs, collected at surgery. The receptors were gathered from a male donor with early-stage non-small cell lung cancer.

This clonotype was recorded a few times. V is TRBV6-2 or TRBV6-3 and J is TRBJ1-5; D is uncertain. CDR3 length: 16 amino acids. Trimming pared 4 bases from V and 5 bases from J, leaving 18 bases between. Germline assignment: CDR1 MNHEY and CDR2 SVGEGT. The CDR3 spells CASSSEIRTVHQPQHF. In nucleotides, the CDR3 is TGTGCCAGCAGTTCAGAGATACGGACCGTTCATCAGCCCCAGCATTTT.

This clonotype has only a few counts. The rearrangement joins TRBV18 to TRBJ1-1, with D perhaps matching TRBD1 (5 bases). V dropped 3 bases and J dropped 5 bases, with 13 bases sitting between them. The CDR3 loop spans 14 amino acids. Looked up from germline, CDR1 is KGHSH and CDR2 is LQKENI. The CDR3 sequence is CASSPGVGSTEAFF. The CDR3 DNA reads TGTGCCAGCTCACCGGGGGTAGGGTCTACTGAAGCTTTCTTT.

The CDR3 here is CAWSVLRETQYF. The CDR3 DNA is TGTGCCTGGAGTGTTTTGAGAGAGACCCAGTACTTC. The gene calls are TRBV30 and TRBJ2-5; D not certain. Germline CDR1 GTSNPN, CDR2 SVGIG (reference sequence). The CDR3 sequence is 12 residues long. Trimming cost V 0 bases and J 4 bases, with 6 bases left between them.

The rearrangement joins TRBV7-9 to TRBJ2-1; the D is unclear. The CDR3 spans 11 residues. V lost 5 bases to trimming and J lost 5 bases, with 4 bases between them. The germline CDR1 and CDR2 sequences are SEHNR and FQNEAQ (reference sequence). The CDR3 reads CASSDNNEQFF. CDR3 sequence (DNA): TGTGCCAGCAGCGACAACAATGAGCAGTTCTTC.

The sample holds a few counts of this clonotype. The chain is built from TRBV5-1 and TRBJ1-1; D remains unclear. Germline V gene lookup returns CDR1 SGHRS and CDR2 YFSETQ. The V end lost 6 bases, the J end lost 1 base, and 7 bases lay between the germline ends. The CDR3 spans 12 residues. The CDR3 loop reads CASNGQNTEAFF. The CDR3 nucleotides read TGCGCCAGCAATGGTCAGAACACTGAAGCTTTCTTT.

In regard to this clonotype: A read error may account for a junction end that differs from germline. The CDR3 protein is CASSLAQGNEELFF. The CDR3 DNA follows: TGTGCCAGCAGCTTAGCCCAGGGTAATGAAGAACTGTTTTTT. V usage is TRBV7-9 and J usage is TRBJ1-4; D is perhaps TRBD1 (5 bases). The germline V gene has CDR1 SEHNR and CDR2 FQNEAQ (reference sequence). The length of the CDR3 is 14 residues.

This chain links TRBV7-9 with TRBJ1-2; the D is unclear. There are 12 residues in the CDR3. Germline-derived CDR1 and CDR2 are SEHNR and FQNEAQ (reference sequence). Trimming took off 1 base at V and 7 bases at J, with 7 bases between the two ends. DNA for the CDR3: TGTGCCAGCAGCTTAGGGGTCGCTGGCTACACCTTC. Residues: CASSLGVAGYTF.

V gene TRBV7-9 combines with J gene TRBJ2-7; TRBD2 agrees at 7 bases. Germline V gene lookup returns CDR1 SEHNR and CDR2 FQNEAQ (reference sequence). The CDR3 extends over 16 amino acids. The V gene end was trimmed by 5 bases and the J gene end by 2 bases; junction bases not matched to a gene: 12. The CDR3, as DNA: TGTGCCAGCAGCCTTCTAATAAGCGGGACTCCCTACGAGCAGTACTTC. Translating gives CASSLLISGTPYEQYF.

The chain joins TRBV20-1 to TRBJ1-1; 8 bases fit TRBD1. Germline CDR1 DFQATT, CDR2 SNEGSKA (reference sequence). This CDR3 region has 16 residues. The V gene end was trimmed by 3 bases and the J gene end by 1 base; junction bases not matched to a gene: 10. The CDR3 DNA follows: TGCAGTGCTAGCTCGGAGCTGACAGGGGCGAACACTGAAGCTTTCTTT. This encodes CSASSELTGANTEAFF.

V gene TRBV7-9 combines with J gene TRBJ2-7, with D unresolved. The germline CDR1 and CDR2 sequences are SEHNR and FQNEAQ (reference sequence). Trimming took off 0 bases at V and 5 bases at J, with 5 bases between the two ends. The CDR3 loop spans 12 amino acids. The CDR3 nucleotides are TGTGCCAGCAGCTTAGCGACGGACGAGCAGTACTTC. Amino acid sequence: CASSLATDEQYF.

The rearrangement uses TRBV6-5 and TRBJ1-1, with D maybe TRBD1 (5 bases). Per germline, CDR1 MNHEY and CDR2 SVGAGI. The CDR3 contains 14 residues. Trimming removed 5 bases from V and 7 bases from J, with 17 bases in between. The CDR3 region has the DNA TGTGCCAGCAGTGGGGGGGTTACCCTTGGTGAAGCTTTCTTT. The encoded protein is CASSGGVTLGEAFF.

This clonotype was counted only a few times. The chain carries TRBV5-1 and TRBJ1-5; 7 bases line up with TRBD1. This CDR3 has 14 amino acids. V lost 5 bases and J lost 4; bases outside the gene matches: 6. From germline, CDR1 is SGHRS and CDR2 YFSETQ. As DNA, the CDR3 is TGCGCCAGCAGTGAAGGGACAGCGAATCAGCCCCAGCATTTT. As protein: CASSEGTANQPQHF.

The genes are TRBV28 and TRBJ1-5; possibly TRBD1 for D (5 bases). Germline CDR1 and CDR2: MDHEN and SYDVKM. There are 12 residues in the CDR3. Trimming shortened V by 8 bases and J by 3 bases, and 8 bases separated the two germline ends. The DNA for the CDR3 is TGTGCCAGCCAGGGCCCCAATCAGCCCCAGCATTTT. Translating gives CASQGPNQPQHF.

This clonotype came up a few times. The chain carries TRBV29-1 and TRBJ2-5, with D unresolved. The CDR3 runs 12 residues. V lost 4 bases and J 2 bases, leaving 8 bases between the germline ends. CDR1 and CDR2 (germline): SQVTM, ANQGSEA. The CDR3 spells CSVGPGQETQYF. The CDR3 coding sequence is TGCAGCGTTGGGCCCGGGCAAGAGACCCAGTACTTC.

This clonotype was seen ten or more times. The CDR3 DNA reads TGCGCCAGCAGCTTGGTACCAGGGAACACTGAAGCTTTCTTT. Translated: CASSLVPGNTEAFF. This chain joins TRBV5-1 and TRBJ1-1; D is ambiguous. This CDR3 spans 14 amino acids. From germline, CDR1 is SGHRS and CDR2 YFSETQ. The germline V and J ends were trimmed by 0 bases and 1 base, with 7 bases remaining between them.

A few counts support this clonotype. J is TRBJ2-7 and V is TRBV19; D call uncertain. The CDR3 runs to 14 residues. Germline CDR1 is LNHDA and CDR2 is SQIVND (reference sequence). V lost 4 bases and J lost 2, with 12 bases in between. The DNA for the CDR3 is TGTGCCAGTAGTAGGCTTAAGGGAACCTACGAGCAGTACTTC. Protein sequence: CASSRLKGTYEQYF.

The chain uses TRBV7-2 and TRBJ2-3, with 14 bases identical to TRBD2. The V gene end was trimmed by 0 bases and the J gene end by 7 bases; junction bases not matched to a gene: 6. This CDR3 comprises 17 residues. Germline V gene sequence: CDR1 SGHTA, CDR2 FQGNSA. The CDR3 DNA follows: TGTGCCAGCAGCTTAGCGGGGACTAGCGGGAGAGGAAATACGCAGTATTTT. Protein sequence: CASSLAGTSGRGNTQYF.

In its sample, this clonotype was seen a few times. V and J are TRBV5-5 and TRBJ2-7; no clear D gene. The ends were cut back, 4 bases at V and 1 base at J, with 15 bases in the middle. The CDR3 spans 15 residues. Germline CDR1 and CDR2: SGHKS and YYEKEE (reference sequence). Written as DNA, the CDR3 is TGTGCCAGCAGCCTCGTAGATCATGGTTCCTACGAGCAGTACTTC. This encodes CASSLVDHGSYEQYF.

This clonotype was counted ten times or more. The chain has TRBV7-6 and TRBJ2-3, with 7 bases identical to TRBD2. V gave up 2 bases and J gave up 4 bases; unmatched junction bases: 3. Germline CDR1 SGHVS, CDR2 FNYEAQ. The CDR3 spans 14 residues. The CDR3, as DNA: TGTGCCAGCAGCTTACTGCGGGAGTCAGATACGCAGTATTTT. Translated, it gives CASSLLRESDTQYF.

This chain uses TRBV10-3 with TRBJ2-5, with a weak D call TRBD2 (6 bases). Trimming took 0 bases from V and 1 from J, leaving 9 bases between them. The CDR3 loop spans 15 amino acids. Germline V CDR1 and CDR2: ENHRY, SYGVKD. The CDR3, as DNA: TGTGCCATCAGTGAGTCGCTAGCGATCCAAGAGACCCAGTACTTC. Its protein product is CAISESLAIQETQYF.

The chain combines TRBV19 with TRBJ2-5; D may be TRBD1 or TRBD2 (6 bases each). The CDR3 is made up of 13 amino acids. Germline V lookup: CDR1 LNHDA, CDR2 SQIVND (reference sequence). Trimming took off 10 bases at V and 1 base at J, with 13 bases between the two ends. CDR3 sequence reads: CAKCGTPQETQYF. The DNA for the CDR3 is TGTGCCAAATGCGGGACACCCCAAGAGACCCAGTACTTC.